This T cell receptor beta chain was sequenced for a study of technical replicates of blood from four donors. Losses at the gene ends were 1 base for V and 0 bases for J; bases not matched to a gene: 2. The CDR3 is 14 amino acids. From germline, CDR1 is GTSNPN and CDR2 SVGIG (reference sequence). TCRdb keeps only in-frame clones here, not all; method: immunoSEQ multiplex PCR. This sample has more than 80,000 clones, with 85% to 95% found just once. J is TRBJ2-5 and V is TRBV30, with 7 bases lining up with TRBD1. The sequence was obtained from a human donor in good health. The sequenced sample was T cells isolated from PBMCs. The CDR3 here is CAWSGDRDQETQYF. Here the CDR3 DNA reads TGTGCCTGGAGTGGGGACAGAGACCAAGAGACCCAGTACTTC.